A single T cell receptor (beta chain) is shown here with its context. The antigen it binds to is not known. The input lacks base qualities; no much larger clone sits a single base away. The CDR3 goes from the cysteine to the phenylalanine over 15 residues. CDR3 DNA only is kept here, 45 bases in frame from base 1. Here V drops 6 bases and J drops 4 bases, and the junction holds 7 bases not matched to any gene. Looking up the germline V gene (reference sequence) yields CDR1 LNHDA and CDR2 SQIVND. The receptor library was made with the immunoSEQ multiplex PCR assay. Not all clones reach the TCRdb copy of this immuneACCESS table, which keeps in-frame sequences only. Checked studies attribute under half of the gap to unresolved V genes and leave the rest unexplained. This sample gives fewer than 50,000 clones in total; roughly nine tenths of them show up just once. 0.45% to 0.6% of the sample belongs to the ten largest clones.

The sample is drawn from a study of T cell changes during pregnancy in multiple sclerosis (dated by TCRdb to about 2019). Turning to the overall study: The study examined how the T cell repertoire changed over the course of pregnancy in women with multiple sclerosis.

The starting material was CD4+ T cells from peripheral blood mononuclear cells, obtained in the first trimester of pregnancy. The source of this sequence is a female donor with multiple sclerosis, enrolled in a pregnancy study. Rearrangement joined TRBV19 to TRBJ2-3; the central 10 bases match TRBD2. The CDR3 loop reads CASRPASGRSDTQYF. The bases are TGTGCCAGTAGGCCAGCTAGCGGGAGATCAGATACGCAGTATTTT. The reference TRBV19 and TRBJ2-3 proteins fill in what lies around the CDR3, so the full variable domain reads DGGITQSPKYLFRKEGQNVTLSCEQNLNHDAMYWYRQDPGQGLRLIYYSQIVNDFQKGDIAEGYSVSREKKESFPLTVTSAQKNPTAFYLCASRPASGRSDTQYFGPGTRLTVL.